The source of this T cell receptor beta chain is a study of T cell repertoires in cytomegalovirus infection. Study overall: It can be stated that public TCR beta signatures indicated CMV infection as well as a matching HLA type. Whole-study results and caveats: There were HLA-C-restricted CMV-specific TCR beta clonotypes dominating the ex vivo response.

The CDR3 runs to 13 residues. Trimming shortened V by 0 bases and J by 8 bases, and 11 bases separated the two germline ends. Germline V gene sequence: CDR1 SQVTM, CDR2 ANQGSEA. Details on this clonotype: The antigen remains undetermined.

TCRdb used MiXCR to reprocess the reads, holding one entry per CDR3 protein. The table includes approximately 1,000,000 distinct CDR3 sequences, around 32% detected once. The material was cultured CD8+ T cells from PBMCs, obtained from culture after CMV antigen stimulation. The rearrangement joins TRBV29-1 to TRBJ2-1, with D possibly being TRBD1 (6 bases). This receptor was identified in a human donor in good health (CMV status not recorded). Some clones in this sample may be carry-over from other donors' samples. In DNA, the CDR3 is TGCAGCGTTGAAGATGCACAGGGTTATGAGCAGTTCTTC. Encoded protein: CSVEDAQGYEQFF.